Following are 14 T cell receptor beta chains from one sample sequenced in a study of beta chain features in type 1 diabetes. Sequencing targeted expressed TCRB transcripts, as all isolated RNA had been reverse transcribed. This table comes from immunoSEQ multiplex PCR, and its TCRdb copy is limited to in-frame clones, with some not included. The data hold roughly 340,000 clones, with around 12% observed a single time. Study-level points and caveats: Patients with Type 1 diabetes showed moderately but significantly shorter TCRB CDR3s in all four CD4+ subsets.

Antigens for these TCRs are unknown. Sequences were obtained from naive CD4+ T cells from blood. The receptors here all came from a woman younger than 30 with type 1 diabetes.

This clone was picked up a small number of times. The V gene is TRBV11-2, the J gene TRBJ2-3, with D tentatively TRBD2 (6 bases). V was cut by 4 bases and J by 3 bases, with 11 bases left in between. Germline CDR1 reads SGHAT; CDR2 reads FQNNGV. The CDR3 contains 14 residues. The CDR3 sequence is CASSSGDRTDTQYF. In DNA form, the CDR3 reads TGTGCCAGCAGCTCGGGAGACCGAACAGATACGCAGTATTTT.

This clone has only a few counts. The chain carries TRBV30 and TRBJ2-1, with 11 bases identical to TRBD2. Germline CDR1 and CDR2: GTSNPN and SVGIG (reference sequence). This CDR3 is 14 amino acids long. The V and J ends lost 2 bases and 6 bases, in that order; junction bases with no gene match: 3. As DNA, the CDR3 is TGTGCCTGGAGTCCAGGACTAGCGGGCAATGAGCAGTTCTTC. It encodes CAWSPGLAGNEQFF. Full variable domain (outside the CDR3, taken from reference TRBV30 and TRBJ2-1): SQTIHQWPATLVQPVGSPLSLECTVEGTSNPNLYWYRQAAGRGLQLLFYSVGIGQISSEVPQNLSASRPQDRQFILSSKKLLLSDSGFYLCAWSPGLAGNEQFFGPGTRLTVL.

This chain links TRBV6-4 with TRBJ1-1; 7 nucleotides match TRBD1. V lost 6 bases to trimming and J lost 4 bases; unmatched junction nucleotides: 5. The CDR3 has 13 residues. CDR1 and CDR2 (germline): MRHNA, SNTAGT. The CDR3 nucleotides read TGTGCCAGCAGCCAACAGGGGAGCACTGAAGCTTTCTTT. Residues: CASSQQGSTEAFF.

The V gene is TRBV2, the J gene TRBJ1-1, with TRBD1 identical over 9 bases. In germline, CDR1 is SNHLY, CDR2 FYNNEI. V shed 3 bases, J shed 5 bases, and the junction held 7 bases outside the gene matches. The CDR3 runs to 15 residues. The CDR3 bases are TGTGCCAGCAGTGAGGGAGGGACAGGGAGAACTGAAGCTTTCTTT. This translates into CASSEGGTGRTEAFF.

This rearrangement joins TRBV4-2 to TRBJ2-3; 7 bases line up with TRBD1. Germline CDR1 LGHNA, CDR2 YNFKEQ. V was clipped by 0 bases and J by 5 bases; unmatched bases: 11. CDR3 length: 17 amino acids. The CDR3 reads CASSQEYRDRGGDTQYF. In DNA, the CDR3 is TGTGCCAGCAGCCAAGAGTATCGGGACAGAGGAGGAGATACGCAGTATTTT.

DNA for the CDR3: TGTGCCAGCAGTTACTTGCGAGTGAGCGAGCAGTACTTC. Translated, it gives CASSYLRVSEQYF. The V gene is TRBV6-5, the J gene TRBJ2-7; D is unclear. The CDR3 is made up of 13 amino acids. Germline assignment: CDR1 MNHEY and CDR2 SVGAGI. Trimming stripped 1 base from V and 6 bases from J, with 10 bases between.

CDR3 in DNA: TGTGCCTGGACCGTGGGTGGGCATGAGCAGTTCTTC. Its translation: CAWTVGGHEQFF. This chain links TRBV30 with TRBJ2-1; D remains unclear. V lost 4 bases to trimming and J lost 8 bases, with 12 bases between them. Germline V gives CDR1 GTSNPN, CDR2 SVGIG (reference sequence). CDR3 length equals 12 residues. The whole variable domain, filled in from reference TRBV30 and TRBJ2-1, reads SQTIHQWPATLVQPVGSPLSLECTVEGTSNPNLYWYRQAAGRGLQLLFYSVGIGQISSEVPQNLSASRPQDRQFILSSKKLLLSDSGFYLCAWTVGGHEQFFGPGTRLTVL.

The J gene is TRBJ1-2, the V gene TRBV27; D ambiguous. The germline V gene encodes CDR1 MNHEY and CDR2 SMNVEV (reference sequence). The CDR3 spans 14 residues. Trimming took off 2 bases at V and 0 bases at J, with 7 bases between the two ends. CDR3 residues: CASSLTNTNYGYTF. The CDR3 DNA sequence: TGTGCCAGCAGTTTAACAAACACTAACTATGGCTACACCTTC.

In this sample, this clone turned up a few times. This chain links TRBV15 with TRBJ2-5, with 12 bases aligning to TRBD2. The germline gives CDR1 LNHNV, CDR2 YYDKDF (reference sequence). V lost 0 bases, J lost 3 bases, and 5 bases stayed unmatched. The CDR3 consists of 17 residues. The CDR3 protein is CATSRDLRTSGEETQYF. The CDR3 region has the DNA TGTGCCACCAGCAGAGACCTAAGGACTAGCGGGGAAGAGACCCAGTACTTC. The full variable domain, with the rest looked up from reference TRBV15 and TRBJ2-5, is DAMVIQNPRYQVTQFGKPVTLSCSQTLNHNVMYWYQQKSSQAPKLLFHYYDKDFNNEADTPDNFQSRRPNTSFCFLDIRSPGLGDTAMYLCATSRDLRTSGEETQYFGPGTRLLVL.

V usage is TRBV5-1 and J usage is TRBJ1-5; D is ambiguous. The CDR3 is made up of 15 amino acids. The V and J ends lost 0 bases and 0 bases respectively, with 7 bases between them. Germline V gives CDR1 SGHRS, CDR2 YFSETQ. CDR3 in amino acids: CASSLAGHSNQPQHF. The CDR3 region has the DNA TGCGCCAGCAGCTTGGCTGGCCATAGCAATCAGCCCCAGCATTTT.

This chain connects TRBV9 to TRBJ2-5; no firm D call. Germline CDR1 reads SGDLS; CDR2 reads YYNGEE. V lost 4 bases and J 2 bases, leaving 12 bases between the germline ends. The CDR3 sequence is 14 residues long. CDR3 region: CASSPIGLQETQYF. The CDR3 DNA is TGTGCCAGCAGCCCCATTGGGCTGCAAGAGACCCAGTACTTC.

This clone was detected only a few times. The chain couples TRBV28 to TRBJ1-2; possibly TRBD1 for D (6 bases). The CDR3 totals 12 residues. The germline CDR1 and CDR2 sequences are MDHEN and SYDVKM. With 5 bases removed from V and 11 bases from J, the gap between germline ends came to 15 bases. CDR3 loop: CASSPSQGPYTF. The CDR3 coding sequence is TGTGCCAGCAGTCCCTCACAGGGACCATACACCTTC.

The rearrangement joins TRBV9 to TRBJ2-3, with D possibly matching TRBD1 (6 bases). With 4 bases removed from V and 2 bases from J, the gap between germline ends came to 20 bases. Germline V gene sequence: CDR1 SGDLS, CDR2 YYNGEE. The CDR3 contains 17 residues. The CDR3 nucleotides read TGTGCCAGCAGCAACCAAGGGGGAGTATTCCCCACAGATACGCAGTATTTT. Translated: CASSNQGGVFPTDTQYF.

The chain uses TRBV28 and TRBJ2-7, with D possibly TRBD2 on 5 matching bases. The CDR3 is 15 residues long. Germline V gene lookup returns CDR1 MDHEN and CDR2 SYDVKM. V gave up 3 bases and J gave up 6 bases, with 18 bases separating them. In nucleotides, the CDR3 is TGTGCCAGCAGTTTGTCGTCGGCCCGAGGGCGCGAGCAGTACTTC. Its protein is CASSLSSARGREQYF.